This TCR beta chain emerged from a study of blood T cell repertoires in COVID-19. Study in general: Nucleic acid was either cDNA or gDNA, and it came from T cells, B-cell-depleted T cells, or PBMCs.

Cohorts were assigned according to the clinical history that participants reported. The V gene's germline CDR1 is MNHEY and CDR2 SMNVEV (reference sequence). The CDR3 extends over 14 amino acids. The V segment lost 6 bases and the J segment 3 bases; nucleotides outside the gene matches: 7. Per the authors' pipeline: Amplification of reference gene primers provided the estimated nucleated cell counts. Measured with immunoSEQ multiplex PCR; TCRdb has only the in-frame clones, and not every one. Clone size and V and J calls were adopted from that table, with D and trimming inferred from the DNA. The data show a few hundred thousand clones, around 90% seen once.

The sample comprised PBMCs or T cells enriched from blood (not recorded which). The V gene is TRBV27, the J gene TRBJ2-7; 8 bases map to TRBD2. This receptor was identified in a human donor in a cohort exposed to, infected with or recovered from COVID-19 (not recorded which). The donor label of this sample is uncertain. The CDR3 reads CASRGAGALYEQYF. The CDR3 DNA follows: TGTGCCAGCAGAGGAGCGGGGGCCCTCTACGAGCAGTACTTC.